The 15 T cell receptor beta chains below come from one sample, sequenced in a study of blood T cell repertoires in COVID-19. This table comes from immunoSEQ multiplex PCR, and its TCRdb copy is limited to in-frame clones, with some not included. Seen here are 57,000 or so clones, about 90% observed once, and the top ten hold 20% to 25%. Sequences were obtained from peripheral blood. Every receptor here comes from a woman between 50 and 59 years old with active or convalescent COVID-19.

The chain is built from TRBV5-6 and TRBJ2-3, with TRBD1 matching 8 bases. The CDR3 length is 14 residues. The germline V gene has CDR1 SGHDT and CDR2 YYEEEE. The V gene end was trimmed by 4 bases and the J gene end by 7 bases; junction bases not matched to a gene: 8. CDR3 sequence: CASSPGGPPHTQYF. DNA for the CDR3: TGTGCCAGCAGCCCAGGGGGCCCCCCTCATACGCAGTATTTT.

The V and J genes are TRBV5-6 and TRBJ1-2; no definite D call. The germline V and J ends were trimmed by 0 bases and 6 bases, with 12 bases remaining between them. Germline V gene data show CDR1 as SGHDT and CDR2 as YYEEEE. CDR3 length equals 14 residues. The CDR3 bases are TGTGCCAGCAGCTTGGTTTTCGGGCGGGATGGCTACACCTTC. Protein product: CASSLVFGRDGYTF.

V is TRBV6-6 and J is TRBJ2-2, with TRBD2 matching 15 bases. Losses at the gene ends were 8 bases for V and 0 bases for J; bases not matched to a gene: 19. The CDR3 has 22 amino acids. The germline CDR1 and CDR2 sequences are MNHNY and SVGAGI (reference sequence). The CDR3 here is CASGPSGLAGGWLKSNTGELFF. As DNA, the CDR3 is TGTGCCAGCGGTCCCTCGGGACTAGCGGGAGGCTGGTTAAAATCGAACACCGGGGAGCTGTTTTTT.

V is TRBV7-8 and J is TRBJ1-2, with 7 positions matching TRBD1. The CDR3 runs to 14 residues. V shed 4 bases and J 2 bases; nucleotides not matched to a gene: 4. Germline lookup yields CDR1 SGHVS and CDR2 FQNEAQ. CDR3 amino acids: CASSSTGFNYGYTF. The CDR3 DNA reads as TGTGCCAGCAGCTCGACAGGGTTCAACTATGGCTACACCTTC.

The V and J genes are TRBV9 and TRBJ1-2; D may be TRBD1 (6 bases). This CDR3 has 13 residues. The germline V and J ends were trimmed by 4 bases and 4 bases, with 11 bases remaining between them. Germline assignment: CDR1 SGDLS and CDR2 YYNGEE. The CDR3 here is CASSPDSAYGYTF. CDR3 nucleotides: TGTGCCAGCAGCCCGGACAGTGCCTATGGCTACACCTTC.

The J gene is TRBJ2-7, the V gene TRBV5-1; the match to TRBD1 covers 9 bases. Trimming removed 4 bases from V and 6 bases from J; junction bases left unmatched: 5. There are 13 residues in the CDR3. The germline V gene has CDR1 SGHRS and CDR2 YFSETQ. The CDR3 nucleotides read TGCGCCAGCAGCCGGGACAGGGAAAGCGAGCAGTACTTC. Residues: CASSRDRESEQYF.

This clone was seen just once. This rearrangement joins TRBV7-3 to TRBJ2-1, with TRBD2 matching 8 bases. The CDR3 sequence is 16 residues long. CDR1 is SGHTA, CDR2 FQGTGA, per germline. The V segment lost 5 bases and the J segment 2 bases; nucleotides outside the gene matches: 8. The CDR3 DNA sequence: TGTGCCAGCAGCGGCAGCGGGAGCAGGGCCTACAATGAGCAGTTCTTC. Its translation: CASSGSGSRAYNEQFF.

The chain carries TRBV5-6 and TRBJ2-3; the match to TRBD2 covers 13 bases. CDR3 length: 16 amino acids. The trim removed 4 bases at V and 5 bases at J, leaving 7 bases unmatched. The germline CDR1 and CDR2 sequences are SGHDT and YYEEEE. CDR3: CASSATSGRVLDTQYF. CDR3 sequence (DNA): TGTGCCAGCAGCGCAACTAGCGGGAGGGTTTTAGATACGCAGTATTTT.

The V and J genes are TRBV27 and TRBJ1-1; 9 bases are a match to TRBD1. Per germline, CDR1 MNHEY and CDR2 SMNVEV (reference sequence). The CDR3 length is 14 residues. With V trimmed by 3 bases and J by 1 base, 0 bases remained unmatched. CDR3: CASSLDRGNTEAFF. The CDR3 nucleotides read TGTGCCAGCAGTTTGGACAGGGGGAACACTGAAGCTTTCTTT.

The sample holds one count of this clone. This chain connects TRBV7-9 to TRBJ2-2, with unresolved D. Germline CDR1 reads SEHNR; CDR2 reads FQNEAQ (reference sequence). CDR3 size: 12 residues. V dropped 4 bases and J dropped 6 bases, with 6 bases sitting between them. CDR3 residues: CASSSLAGELFF. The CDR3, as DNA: TGTGCCAGCAGCTCACTCGCCGGGGAGCTGTTTTTT. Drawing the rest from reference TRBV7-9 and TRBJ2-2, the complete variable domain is DTGVSQNPRHKITKRGQNVTFRCDPISEHNRLYWYRQTLGQGPEFLTYFQNEAQLEKSRLLSDRFSAERPKGSFSTLEIQRTEQGDSAMYLCASSSLAGELFFGEGSRLTVL.

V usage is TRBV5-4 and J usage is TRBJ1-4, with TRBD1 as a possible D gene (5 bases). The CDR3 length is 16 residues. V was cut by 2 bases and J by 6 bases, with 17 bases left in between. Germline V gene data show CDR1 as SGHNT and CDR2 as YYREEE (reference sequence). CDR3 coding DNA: TGTGCCAGCAGCTTTTGGGAAGGGACGGGGGATGAAAAACTGTTTTTT. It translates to CASSFWEGTGDEKLFF.

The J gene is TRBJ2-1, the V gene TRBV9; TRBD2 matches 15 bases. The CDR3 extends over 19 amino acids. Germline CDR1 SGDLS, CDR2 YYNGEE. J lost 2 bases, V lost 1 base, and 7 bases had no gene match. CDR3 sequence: CASSVSPGLAGGAYNEQFF. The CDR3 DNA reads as TGTGCCAGCAGCGTATCCCCGGGACTAGCGGGAGGAGCCTACAATGAGCAGTTCTTC.

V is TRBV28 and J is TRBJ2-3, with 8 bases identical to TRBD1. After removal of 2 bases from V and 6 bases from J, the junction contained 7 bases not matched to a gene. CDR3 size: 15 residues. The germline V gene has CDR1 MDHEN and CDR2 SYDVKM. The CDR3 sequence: CASSLPPTGVDTQYF. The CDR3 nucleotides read TGTGCCAGCAGTTTACCCCCGACAGGGGTTGATACGCAGTATTTT.

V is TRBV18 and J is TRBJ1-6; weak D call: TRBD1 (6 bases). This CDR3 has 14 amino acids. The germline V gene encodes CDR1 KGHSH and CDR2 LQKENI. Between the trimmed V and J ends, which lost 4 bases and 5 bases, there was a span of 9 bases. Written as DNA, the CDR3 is TGTGCCAGCTCACTTCAGGGGAATAATTCACCCCTCCACTTT. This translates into CASSLQGNNSPLHF.

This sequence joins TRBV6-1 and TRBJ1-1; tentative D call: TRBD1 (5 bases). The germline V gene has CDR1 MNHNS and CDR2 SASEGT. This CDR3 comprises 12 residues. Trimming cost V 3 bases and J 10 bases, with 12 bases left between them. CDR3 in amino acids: CASSDREGRAFF. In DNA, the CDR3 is TGTGCCAGCAGTGACAGGGAGGGTAGAGCTTTCTTT.